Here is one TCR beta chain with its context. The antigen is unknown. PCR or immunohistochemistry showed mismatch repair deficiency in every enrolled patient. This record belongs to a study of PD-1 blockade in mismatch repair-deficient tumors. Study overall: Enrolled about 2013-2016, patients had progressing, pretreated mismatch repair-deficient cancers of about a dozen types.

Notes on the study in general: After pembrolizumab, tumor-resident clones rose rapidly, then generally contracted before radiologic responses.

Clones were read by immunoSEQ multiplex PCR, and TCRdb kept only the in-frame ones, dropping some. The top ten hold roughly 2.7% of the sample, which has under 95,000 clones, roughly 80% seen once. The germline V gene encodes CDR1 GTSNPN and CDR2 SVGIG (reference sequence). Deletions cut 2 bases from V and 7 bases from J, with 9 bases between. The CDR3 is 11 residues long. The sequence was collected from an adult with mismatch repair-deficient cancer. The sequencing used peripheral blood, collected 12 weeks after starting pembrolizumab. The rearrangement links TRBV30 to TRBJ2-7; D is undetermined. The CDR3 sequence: CAWSYRKEQYF. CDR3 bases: TGTGCCTGGAGTTACAGAAAGGAGCAGTACTTC.